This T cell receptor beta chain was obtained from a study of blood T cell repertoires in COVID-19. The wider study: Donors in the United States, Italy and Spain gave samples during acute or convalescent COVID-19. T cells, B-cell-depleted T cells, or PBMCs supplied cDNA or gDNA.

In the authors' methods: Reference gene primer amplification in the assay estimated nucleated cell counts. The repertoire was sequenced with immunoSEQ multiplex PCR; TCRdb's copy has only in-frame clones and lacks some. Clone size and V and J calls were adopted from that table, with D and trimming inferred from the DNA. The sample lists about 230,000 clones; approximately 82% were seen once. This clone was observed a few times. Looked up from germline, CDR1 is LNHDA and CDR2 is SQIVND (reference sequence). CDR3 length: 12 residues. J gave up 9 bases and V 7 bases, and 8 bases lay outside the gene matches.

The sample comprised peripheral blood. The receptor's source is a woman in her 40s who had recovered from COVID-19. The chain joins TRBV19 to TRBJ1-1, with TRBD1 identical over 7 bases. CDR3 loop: CASKDREAKAFF. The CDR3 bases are TGTGCCAGTAAAGACAGGGAGGCAAAAGCTTTCTTT. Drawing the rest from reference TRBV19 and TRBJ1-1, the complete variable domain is DGGITQSPKYLFRKEGQNVTLSCEQNLNHDAMYWYRQDPGQGLRLIYYSQIVNDFQKGDIAEGYSVSREKKESFPLTVTSAQKNPTAFYLCASKDREAKAFFGQGTRLTVV.